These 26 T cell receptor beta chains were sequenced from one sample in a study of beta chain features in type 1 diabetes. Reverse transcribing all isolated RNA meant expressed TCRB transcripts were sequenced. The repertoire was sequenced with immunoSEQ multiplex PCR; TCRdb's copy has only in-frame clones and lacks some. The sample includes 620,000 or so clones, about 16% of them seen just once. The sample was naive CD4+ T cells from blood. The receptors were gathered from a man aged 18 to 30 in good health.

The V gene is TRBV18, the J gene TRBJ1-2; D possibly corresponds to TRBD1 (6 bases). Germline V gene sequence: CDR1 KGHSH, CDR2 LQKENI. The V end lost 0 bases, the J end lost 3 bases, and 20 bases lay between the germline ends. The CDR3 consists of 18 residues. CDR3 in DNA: TGTGCCAGCTCACCACCGGTTACAGGGACTCCGTCGGACTATGGCTACACCTTC. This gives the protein CASSPPVTGTPSDYGYTF.

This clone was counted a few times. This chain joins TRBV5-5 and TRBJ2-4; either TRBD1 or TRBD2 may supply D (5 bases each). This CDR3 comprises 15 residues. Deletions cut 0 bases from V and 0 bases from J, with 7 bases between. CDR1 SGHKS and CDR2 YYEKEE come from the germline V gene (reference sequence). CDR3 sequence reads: CASSLGGVAKNIQYF. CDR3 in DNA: TGTGCCAGCAGCTTGGGAGGGGTAGCCAAAAACATTCAGTACTTC. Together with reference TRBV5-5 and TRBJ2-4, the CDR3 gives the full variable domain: DAGVTQSPTHLIKTRGQQVTLRCSPISGHKSVSWYQQVLGQGPQFIFQYYEKEERGRGNFPDRFSARQFPNYSSELNVNALLLGDSALYLCASSLGGVAKNIQYFGAGTRLSVL.

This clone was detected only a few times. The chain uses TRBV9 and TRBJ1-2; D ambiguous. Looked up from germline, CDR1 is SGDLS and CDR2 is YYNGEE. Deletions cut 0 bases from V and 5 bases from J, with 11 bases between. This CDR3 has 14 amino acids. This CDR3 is CASSVAEEAYGYTF. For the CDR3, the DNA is TGTGCCAGCAGCGTAGCTGAGGAGGCTTATGGCTACACCTTC.

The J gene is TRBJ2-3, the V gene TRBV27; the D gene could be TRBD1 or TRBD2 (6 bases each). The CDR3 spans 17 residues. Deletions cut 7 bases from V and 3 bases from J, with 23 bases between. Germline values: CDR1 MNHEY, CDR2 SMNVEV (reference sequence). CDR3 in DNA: TGTGCCAGCACCTCCCAGCCGACGGGGGCGAGTACAGATACGCAGTATTTT. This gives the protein CASTSQPTGASTDTQYF.

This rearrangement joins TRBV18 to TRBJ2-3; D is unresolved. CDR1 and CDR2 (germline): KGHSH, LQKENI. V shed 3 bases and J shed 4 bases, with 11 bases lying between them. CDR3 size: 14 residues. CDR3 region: CASSPAIRSDTQYF. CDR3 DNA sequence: TGTGCCAGCTCACCGGCCATTCGGTCAGATACGCAGTATTTT.

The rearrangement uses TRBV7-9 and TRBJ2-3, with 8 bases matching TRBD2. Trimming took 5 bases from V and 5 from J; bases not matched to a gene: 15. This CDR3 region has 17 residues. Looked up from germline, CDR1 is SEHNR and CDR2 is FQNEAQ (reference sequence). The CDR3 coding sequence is TGTGCCAGCAGCAAGGAGGGCGGGAGGTATCGAATAGATACGCAGTATTTT. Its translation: CASSKEGGRYRIDTQYF.

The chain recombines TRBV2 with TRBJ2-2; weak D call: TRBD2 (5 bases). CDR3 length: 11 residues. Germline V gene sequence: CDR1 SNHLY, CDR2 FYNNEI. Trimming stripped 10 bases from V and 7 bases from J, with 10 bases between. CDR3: CATHEGGELFF. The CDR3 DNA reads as TGTGCCACCCACGAGGGCGGGGAGCTGTTTTTT.

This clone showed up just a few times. In DNA, the CDR3 is TGCGCCAGCAGCCAAGGTTGGCAGGGGACAGATACGCAGTATTTT. Translation: CASSQGWQGTDTQYF. V is TRBV4-3 and J is TRBJ2-3, with D possibly TRBD1 on 6 matching bases. Germline-derived CDR1 and CDR2 are LGHNA and YSLEER. The V end was cut by 1 base, the J end by 3 bases, with 11 bases between. The CDR3 has 15 residues.

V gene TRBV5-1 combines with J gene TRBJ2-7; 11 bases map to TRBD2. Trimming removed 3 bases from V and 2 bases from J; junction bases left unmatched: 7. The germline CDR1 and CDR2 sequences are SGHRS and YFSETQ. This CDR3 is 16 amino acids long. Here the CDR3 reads CASSSQTTSGAYEQYF. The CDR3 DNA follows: TGCGCCAGCAGCTCCCAAACGACTAGCGGGGCCTACGAGCAGTACTTC.

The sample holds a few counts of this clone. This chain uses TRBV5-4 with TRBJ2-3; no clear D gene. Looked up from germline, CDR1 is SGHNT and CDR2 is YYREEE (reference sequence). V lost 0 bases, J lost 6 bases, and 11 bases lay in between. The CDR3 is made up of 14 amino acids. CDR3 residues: CASSLAGAGDTQYF. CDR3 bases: TGTGCCAGCAGCTTGGCCGGAGCTGGGGATACGCAGTATTTT.

The CDR3 region has the DNA TGTGCCGTTCGGGCGGGACAGAGCAATCAGCCCCAGCATTTT. This gives the protein CAVRAGQSNQPQHF. The rearrangement uses TRBV28 and TRBJ1-5; TRBD1 agrees at 7 bases. Germline V CDR1 and CDR2: MDHEN, SYDVKM. The ends lost 11 bases at V and 1 base at J; junction bases unmatched: 8. The CDR3 length is 14 residues.

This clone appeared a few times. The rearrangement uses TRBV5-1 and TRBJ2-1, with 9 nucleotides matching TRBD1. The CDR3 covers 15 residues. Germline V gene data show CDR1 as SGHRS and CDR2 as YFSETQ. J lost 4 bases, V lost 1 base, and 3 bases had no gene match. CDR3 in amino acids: CASSLQGQGYNEQFF. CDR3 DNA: TGCGCCAGCAGCTTGCAGGGACAGGGTTACAATGAGCAGTTCTTC.

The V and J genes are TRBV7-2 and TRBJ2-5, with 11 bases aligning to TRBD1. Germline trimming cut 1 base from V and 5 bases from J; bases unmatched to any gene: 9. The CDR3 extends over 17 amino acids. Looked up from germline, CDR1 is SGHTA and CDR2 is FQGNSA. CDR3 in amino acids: CASSLGGDRGFGETQYF. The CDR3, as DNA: TGTGCCAGCAGCTTAGGTGGGGACAGGGGGTTCGGGGAGACCCAGTACTTC. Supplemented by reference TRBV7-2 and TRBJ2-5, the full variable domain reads GAGVSQSPSNKVTEKGKDVELRCDPISGHTALYWYRQSLGQGLEFLIYFQGNSAPDKSGLPSDRFSAERTGGSVSTLTIQRTQQEDSAVYLCASSLGGDRGFGETQYFGPGTRLLVL.

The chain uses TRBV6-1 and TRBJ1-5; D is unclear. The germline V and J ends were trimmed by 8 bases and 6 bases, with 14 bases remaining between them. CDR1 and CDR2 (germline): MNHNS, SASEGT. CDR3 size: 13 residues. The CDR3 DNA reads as TGTGCCAGCTATCTTCGGCCAGGTCAGCCCCAGCATTTT. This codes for CASYLRPGQPQHF.

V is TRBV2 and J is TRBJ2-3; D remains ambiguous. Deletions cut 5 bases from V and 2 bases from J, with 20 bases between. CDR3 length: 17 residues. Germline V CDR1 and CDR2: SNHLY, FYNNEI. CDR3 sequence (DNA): TGTGCCAGCAGTTCTCCCAGACGGCGGATTCCCACAGATACGCAGTATTTT. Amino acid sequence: CASSSPRRRIPTDTQYF.

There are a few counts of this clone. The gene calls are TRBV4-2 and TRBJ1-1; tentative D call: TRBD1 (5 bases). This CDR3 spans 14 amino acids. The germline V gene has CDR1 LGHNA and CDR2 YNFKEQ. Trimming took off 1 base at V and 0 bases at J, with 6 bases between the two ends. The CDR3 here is CASSQVGVNTEAFF. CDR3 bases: TGTGCCAGCAGCCAAGTGGGGGTGAACACTGAAGCTTTCTTT.

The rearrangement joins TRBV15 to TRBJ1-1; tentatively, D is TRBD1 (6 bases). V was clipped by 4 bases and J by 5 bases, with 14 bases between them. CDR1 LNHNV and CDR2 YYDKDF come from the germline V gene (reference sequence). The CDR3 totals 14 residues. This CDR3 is CATSKQGQFTEAFF. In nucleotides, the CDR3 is TGTGCCACCAGCAAACAGGGTCAATTTACTGAAGCTTTCTTT.

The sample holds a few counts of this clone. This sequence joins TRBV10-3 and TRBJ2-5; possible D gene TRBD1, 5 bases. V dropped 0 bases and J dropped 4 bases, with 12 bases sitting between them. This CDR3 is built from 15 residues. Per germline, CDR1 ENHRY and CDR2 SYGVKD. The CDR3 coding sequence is TGTGCCATCAGTGAGTCACAGCTGGGGCTAGAGACCCAGTACTTC. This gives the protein CAISESQLGLETQYF.

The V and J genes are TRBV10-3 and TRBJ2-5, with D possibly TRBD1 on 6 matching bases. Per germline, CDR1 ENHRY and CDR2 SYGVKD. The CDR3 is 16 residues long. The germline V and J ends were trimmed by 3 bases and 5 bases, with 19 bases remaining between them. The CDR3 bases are TGTGCCATCAGTGAAGGAGGTCCAGGGGCCCGGGAGACCCAGTACTTC. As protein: CAISEGGPGARETQYF.

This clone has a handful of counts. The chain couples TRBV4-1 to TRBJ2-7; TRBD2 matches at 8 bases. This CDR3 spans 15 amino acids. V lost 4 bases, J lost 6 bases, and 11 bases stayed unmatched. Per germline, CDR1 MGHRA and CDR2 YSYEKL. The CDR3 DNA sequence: TGCGCCAGCAGCCCCCAGGGAATAGCGGGATCCGAGCAGTACTTC. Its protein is CASSPQGIAGSEQYF.

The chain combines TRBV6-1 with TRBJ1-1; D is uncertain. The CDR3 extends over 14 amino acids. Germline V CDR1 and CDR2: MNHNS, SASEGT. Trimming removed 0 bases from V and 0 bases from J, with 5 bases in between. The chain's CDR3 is CASSEALLNTEAFF. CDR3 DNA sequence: TGTGCCAGCAGTGAAGCGCTTTTGAACACTGAAGCTTTCTTT.

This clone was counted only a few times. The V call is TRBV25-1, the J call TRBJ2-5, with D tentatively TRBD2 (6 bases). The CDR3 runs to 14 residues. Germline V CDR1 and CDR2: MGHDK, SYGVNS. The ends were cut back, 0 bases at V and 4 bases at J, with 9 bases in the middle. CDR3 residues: CASSEYNGGETQYF. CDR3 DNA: TGTGCCAGCAGTGAATATAACGGGGGAGAGACCCAGTACTTC.

The CDR3 nucleotides read TGTGCCAGCAGCCAAGAAGGTCAGGGTAACACAGATACGCAGTATTTT. The encoded protein is CASSQEGQGNTDTQYF. The V gene is TRBV4-2, the J gene TRBJ2-3; D might be TRBD1 (5 bases). Between the trimmed V and J ends, which lost 0 bases and 2 bases, there was a span of 12 bases. Germline V gene data show CDR1 as LGHNA and CDR2 as YNFKEQ. CDR3 length: 16 residues.

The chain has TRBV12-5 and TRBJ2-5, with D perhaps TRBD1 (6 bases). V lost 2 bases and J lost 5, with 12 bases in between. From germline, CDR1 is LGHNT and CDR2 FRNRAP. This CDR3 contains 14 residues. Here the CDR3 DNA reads TGTGCTAGTGGTTTGACAGGGTCGGGTGAGACCCAGTACTTC. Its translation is CASGLTGSGETQYF.

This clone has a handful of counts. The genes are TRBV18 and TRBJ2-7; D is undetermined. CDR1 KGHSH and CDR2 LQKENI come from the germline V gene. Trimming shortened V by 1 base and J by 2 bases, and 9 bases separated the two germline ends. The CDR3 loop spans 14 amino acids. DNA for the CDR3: TGTGCCAGCTCACCACAAGATGGGACCTACGAGCAGTACTTC. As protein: CASSPQDGTYEQYF.

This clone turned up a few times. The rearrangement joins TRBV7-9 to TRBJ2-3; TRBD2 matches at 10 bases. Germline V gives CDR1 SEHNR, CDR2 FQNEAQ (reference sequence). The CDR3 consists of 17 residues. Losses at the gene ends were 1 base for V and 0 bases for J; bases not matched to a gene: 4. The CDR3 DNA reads TGTGCCAGCAGCTTAGGAGCGGGAGGGCCCAGCACAGATACGCAGTATTTT. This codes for CASSLGAGGPSTDTQYF.